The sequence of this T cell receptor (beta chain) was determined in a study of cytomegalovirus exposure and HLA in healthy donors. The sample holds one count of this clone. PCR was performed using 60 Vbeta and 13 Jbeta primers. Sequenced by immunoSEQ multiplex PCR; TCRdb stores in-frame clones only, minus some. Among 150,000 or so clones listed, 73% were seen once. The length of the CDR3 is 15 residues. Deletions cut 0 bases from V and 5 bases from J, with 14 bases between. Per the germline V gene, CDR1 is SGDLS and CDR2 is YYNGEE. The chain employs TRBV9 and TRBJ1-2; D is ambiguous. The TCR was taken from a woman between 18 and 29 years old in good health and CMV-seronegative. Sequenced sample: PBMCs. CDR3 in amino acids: CASSVATNGQYGYTF. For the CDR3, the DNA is TGTGCCAGCAGCGTAGCTACGAATGGGCAGTATGGCTACACCTTC.